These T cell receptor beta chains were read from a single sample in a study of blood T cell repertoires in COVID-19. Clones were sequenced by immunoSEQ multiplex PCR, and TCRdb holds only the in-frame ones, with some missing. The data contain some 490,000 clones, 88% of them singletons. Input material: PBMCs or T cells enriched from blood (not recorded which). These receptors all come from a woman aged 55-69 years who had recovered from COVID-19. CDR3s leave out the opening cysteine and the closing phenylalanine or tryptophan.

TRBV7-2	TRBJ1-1	ASSPGPSTEAF
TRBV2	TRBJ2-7	ASSRVPSYEQY
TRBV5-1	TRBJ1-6	ASSIELINSPLH
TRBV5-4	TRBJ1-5	ASSLAGSNQPQH
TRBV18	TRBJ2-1	ASSPRQRGEVNEQF
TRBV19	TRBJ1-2	ASKGQPYGYT
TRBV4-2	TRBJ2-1	ASSHGQGAGNEQF
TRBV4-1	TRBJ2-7	ASSQGQGLLEQY
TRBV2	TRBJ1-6	ASSEMGTSDSPLH
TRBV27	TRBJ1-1	ASSPGHSNTEAF
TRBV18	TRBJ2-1	ASSPGTSTNEQF
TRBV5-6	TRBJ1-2	ASSLRTGRIYYGYT
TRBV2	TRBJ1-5	ASSASLAGGSNQPQH
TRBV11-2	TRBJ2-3	ASSPRLAGLRSDTQY
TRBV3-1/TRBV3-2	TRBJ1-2	ASSQGRVGGYT
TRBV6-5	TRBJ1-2	ASTPDATGGWGYT
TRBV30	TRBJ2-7	AFRQGYEQY
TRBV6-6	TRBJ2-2	ASSRRGDTGELF
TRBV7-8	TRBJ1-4	ASSPRGQEGEKLF
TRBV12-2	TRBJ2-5	ASRLSDLRTGQETQY
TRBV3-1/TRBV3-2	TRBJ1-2	ASSSRASYRFAYT
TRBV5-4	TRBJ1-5	ASSIDSSNQPQH
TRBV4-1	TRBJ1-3	ASSQDTGSRSGNTIY
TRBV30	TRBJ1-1	AWTRQGGFTEAF
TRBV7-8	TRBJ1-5	ASSSDWTGGLRDQPQH
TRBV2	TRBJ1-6	ASSVDRGHNSPLH
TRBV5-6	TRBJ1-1	ASSFGDGGTEAF
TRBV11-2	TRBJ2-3	ASSKGQGSADTQY
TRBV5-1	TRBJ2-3	ASRETASTDTQY
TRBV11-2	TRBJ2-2	ASSLGRWDRGSTGELF
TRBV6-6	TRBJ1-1	ASSRDSSNTEAF
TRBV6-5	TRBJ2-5	ASNFGQGGGTQY
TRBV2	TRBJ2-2	ASSEIAARTNTGELF
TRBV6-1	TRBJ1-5	ASIEGPSQPQH
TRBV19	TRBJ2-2	ASSIVLAGGHTGELF
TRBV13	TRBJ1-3	ASSLGFLSGNTIY
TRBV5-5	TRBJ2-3	ASSLSGGRLRGTDTQY
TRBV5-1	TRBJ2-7	ASSLVGQLGQPYEQY
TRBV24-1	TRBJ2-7	ATSDSGTGANEQY
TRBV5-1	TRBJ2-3	ASSLATGSDTQY
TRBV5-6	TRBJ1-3	ASSLVRGFSGNTIY
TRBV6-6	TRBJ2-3	ASSQGLVLSDTQY
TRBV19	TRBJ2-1	ASSFRGGTATYNEQF
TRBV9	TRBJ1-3	ASSPHSGTGNTIY
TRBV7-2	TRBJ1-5	ASSLRGQAYNQPQH
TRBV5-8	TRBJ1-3	ASSHQRTGGWTGNTIY
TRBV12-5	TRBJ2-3	ASGLLWTSGETDTQY
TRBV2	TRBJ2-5	ASTLEQGGYQETQY
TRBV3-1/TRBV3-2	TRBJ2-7	ASSPGATYEQY
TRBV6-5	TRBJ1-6	ASSYVGENSPLH
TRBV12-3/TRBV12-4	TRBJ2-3	ASSLVNTDTQY
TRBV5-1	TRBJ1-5	ASSPAGGGNQPQH
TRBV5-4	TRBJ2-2	ASSPAKGVNTGELF
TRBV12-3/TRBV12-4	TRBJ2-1	ASSLGIENEQF
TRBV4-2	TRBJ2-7	ASSQDLGTGGYYEQY
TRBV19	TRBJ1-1	ASSIMRTGSNTEAF
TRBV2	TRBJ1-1	ASTDERTANTEAF
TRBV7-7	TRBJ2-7	ASSLAAGGQNEQY